The 14 T cell receptor beta chains listed next were all sequenced from one sample in a study of shared clonotypes between healthy human individuals. Data came from immunoSEQ multiplex PCR; TCRdb stores just in-frame clones and leaves some out. The data contain 2 million to 2.5 million clones, over 85% of them singletons. Sample: naive CD4+ T cells from PBMCs. Indicated subset: CD45RA+ positively selected. These receptors originate from a man aged 18 to 29 in good health. Some clones in this sample may be carry-over from other donors' samples.

The chain uses TRBV28 and TRBJ1-4, with D maybe TRBD1 (6 bases). The CDR3 sequence is 15 residues long. The germline V gene encodes CDR1 MDHEN and CDR2 SYDVKM. V lost 5 bases, J lost 6 bases, and 16 bases lay in between. Written as DNA, the CDR3 is TGTGCCAGCAGTCCCCGCACAGGGTTGGATGAAAAACTGTTTTTT. This codes for CASSPRTGLDEKLFF.

Concerning this clone itself: Additional DNA sequences in this sample encode the identical CDR3. The V call is TRBV5-1, the J call TRBJ2-2; 7 positions agree with TRBD1. CDR1 SGHRS and CDR2 YFSETQ come from the germline V gene. This CDR3 comprises 15 residues. The junction had 5 bases not matched to a gene; V was cut back by 4 bases and J by 2 bases. The CDR3 nucleotides are TGCGCCAGCAGCCCCGGGACAGCAAACACCGGGGAGCTGTTTTTT. Translated: CASSPGTANTGELFF.

CDR3 sequence (DNA): TGTGCCAGTAACCCGGGACAGGGAGCCCTCTTCCGTGGCTACACCTTC. Translation gives CASNPGQGALFRGYTF. The chain employs TRBV19 and TRBJ1-2, with 9 bases that match TRBD1. CDR1 is LNHDA and CDR2 is SQIVND in the germline V gene (reference sequence). CDR3 size: 16 residues. V dropped 7 bases and J dropped 7; count of bases not matched to a gene: 16.

The chain uses TRBV2 and TRBJ2-7; D may be TRBD1 (7 bases). The germline V gene has CDR1 SNHLY and CDR2 FYNNEI. The ends were cut back, 10 bases at V and 7 bases at J, with 17 bases in the middle. The CDR3 is made up of 12 amino acids. The CDR3 protein is CATTGDSREQYF. The CDR3 bases are TGTGCCACGACGGGGGACAGTCGGGAGCAGTACTTC.

The chain carries TRBV2 and TRBJ2-5; 7 nucleotides align to TRBD1. The CDR3 has 13 residues. Trimming took 6 bases from V and 3 from J; bases not matched to a gene: 4. The germline V gene encodes CDR1 SNHLY and CDR2 FYNNEI. The CDR3 DNA reads TGTGCCAGCAGGACCGGGACAGAAGAGACCCAGTACTTC. It yields the protein CASRTGTEETQYF.

This rearrangement joins TRBV4-1 to TRBJ2-3; the match to TRBD1 covers 9 bases. The CDR3 sequence is 17 residues long. CDR1 is MGHRA and CDR2 is YSYEKL in the germline V gene. V lost 4 bases to trimming and J lost 2 bases; unmatched junction nucleotides: 10. CDR3 DNA sequence: TGCGCCAGCAGCCTGGGACAGGGAGCTTTAGTCACAGATACGCAGTATTTT. Its translation: CASSLGQGALVTDTQYF.

The chain employs TRBV2 and TRBJ2-7; D unresolved. V was trimmed by 6 bases and J by 5 bases, leaving 8 bases between them. The germline CDR1 and CDR2 sequences are SNHLY and FYNNEI. The CDR3 contains 11 residues. Here the CDR3 reads CASRNINEQYF. The DNA for the CDR3 is TGTGCCAGCAGGAACATTAACGAGCAGTACTTC.

The chain couples TRBV28 to TRBJ1-4; no reliable D call. CDR3 length: 15 residues. Germline-derived CDR1 and CDR2 are MDHEN and SYDVKM. V lost 5 bases, J lost 7 bases, and 17 bases lay in between. The CDR3 sequence is CASSVIRGLGEKLFF. Written as DNA, the CDR3 is TGTGCCAGCAGTGTCATTCGGGGATTGGGTGAAAAACTGTTTTTT. The full variable domain, its missing parts supplied by reference TRBV28 and TRBJ1-4, is DVKVTQSSRYLVKRTGEKVFLECVQDMDHENMFWYRQDPGLGLRLIYFSYDVKMKEKGDIPEGYSVSREKKERFSLILESASTNQTSMYLCASSVIRGLGEKLFFGSGTQLSVL.

V gene TRBV6-1 combines with J gene TRBJ1-1; 7 positions match TRBD1. The CDR3 length is 15 residues. V was clipped by 8 bases and J by 1 base; unmatched bases: 10. The V gene's germline CDR1 is MNHNS and CDR2 SASEGT. The CDR3 nucleotides are TGTGCCAGCGGTCTCCGGGACAGACCGAACACTGAAGCTTTCTTT. Residues: CASGLRDRPNTEAFF.

This clone appeared a single time. The chain couples TRBV28 to TRBJ2-7; D is unresolved. Trimming shortened V by 5 bases and J by 3 bases, and 17 bases separated the two germline ends. CDR3 length equals 15 residues. Germline values: CDR1 MDHEN, CDR2 SYDVKM. CDR3 sequence: CASSRALIRYYEQYF. The CDR3 coding sequence is TGTGCCAGCAGTCGGGCCCTCATAAGGTACTACGAGCAGTACTTC.

This clone was seen a single time. Different DNA sequences within this sample yield the same CDR3. The chain's CDR3 is CASSLARSNEQFF. CDR3 DNA sequence: TGTGCCAGCAGCTTAGCGCGCTCAAATGAGCAGTTCTTC. The rearrangement joins TRBV7-2 to TRBJ2-1, with no clear D. This CDR3 spans 13 amino acids. Trimming took off 0 bases at V and 7 bases at J, with 7 bases between the two ends. From germline, CDR1 is SGHTA and CDR2 FQGNSA.

This clone was picked up one time. The chain links TRBV27 to TRBJ1-2; the match to TRBD1 covers 7 bases. This CDR3 spans 16 amino acids. Germline V gene data show CDR1 as MNHEY and CDR2 as SMNVEV (reference sequence). V trimming: 1 base; J trimming: 8 bases; junction bases outside the gene matches: 13. This chain's CDR3 is CASSLLRQGGLEGYTF. DNA of the CDR3: TGTGCCAGCAGTTTATTGCGACAGGGAGGGCTAGAAGGCTACACCTTC.

This rearrangement joins TRBV6-6 to TRBJ1-1; D remains ambiguous. The germline V and J ends were trimmed by 4 bases and 0 bases, with 9 bases remaining between them. Germline CDR1 reads MNHNY; CDR2 reads SVGAGI (reference sequence). The CDR3 consists of 14 residues. The CDR3 coding sequence is TGTGCCAGCAGTTCACACCCGATGAACACTGAAGCTTTCTTT. Amino acid sequence: CASSSHPMNTEAFF.

This chain uses TRBV5-4 with TRBJ2-2; 7 nucleotides match TRBD1. V lost 0 bases and J lost 0; bases outside the gene matches: 5. The CDR3 contains 17 residues. CDR1 and CDR2 from the germline V gene are SGHNT and YYREEE (reference sequence). The CDR3 DNA is TGTGCCAGCAGCTTGGATCCCGGGACAGCGAACACCGGGGAGCTGTTTTTT. It specifies CASSLDPGTANTGELFF. Looking up the rest from reference TRBV5-4 and TRBJ2-2 gives the full variable domain: ETGVTQSPTHLIKTRGQQVTLRCSSQSGHNTVSWYQQALGQGPQFIFQYYREEENGRGNFPPRFSGLQFPNYSSELNVNALELDDSALYLCASSLDPGTANTGELFFGEGSRLTVL.